This TCR beta chain was identified during a study of OX40 agonist ivuxolimab in advanced cancers. Germline V lookup: CDR1 SGHDT, CDR2 YYEEEE. J lost 7 bases, V lost 3 bases, and 7 bases had no gene match. The CDR3 extends over 14 amino acids. Sequencing used immunoSEQ multiplex PCR; TCRdb keeps in-frame clones, though not all of them. The table includes tens of thousands of clones, 85% to 90% detected once. The receptor comes from an adult with an advanced solid tumor such as melanoma, head and neck, liver or kidney cancer. V and J are TRBV5-6 and TRBJ2-7; TRBD2 matches 10 bases. The sample was CD4+ or CD8+ T cells sorted from blood, taken in a trial of the OX40 agonist ivuxolimab. The chain's CDR3 is CASSSGTSGEEQYF. The CDR3 DNA follows: TGTGCCAGCAGCTCGGGTACTAGCGGGGAAGAGCAGTACTTC.